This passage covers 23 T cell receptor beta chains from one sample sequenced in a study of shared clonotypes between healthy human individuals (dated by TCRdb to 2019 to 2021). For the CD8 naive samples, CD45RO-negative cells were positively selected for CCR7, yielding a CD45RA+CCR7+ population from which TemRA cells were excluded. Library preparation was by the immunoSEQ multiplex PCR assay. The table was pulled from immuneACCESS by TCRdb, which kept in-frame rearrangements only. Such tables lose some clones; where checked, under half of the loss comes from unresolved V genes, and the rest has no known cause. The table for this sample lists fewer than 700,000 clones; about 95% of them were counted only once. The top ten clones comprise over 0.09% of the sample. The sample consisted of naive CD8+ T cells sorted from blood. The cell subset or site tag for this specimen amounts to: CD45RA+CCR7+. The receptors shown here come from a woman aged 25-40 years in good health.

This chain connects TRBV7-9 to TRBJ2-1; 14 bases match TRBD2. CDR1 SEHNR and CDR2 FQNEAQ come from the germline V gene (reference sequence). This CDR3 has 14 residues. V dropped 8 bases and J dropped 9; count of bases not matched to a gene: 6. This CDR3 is CASSPGLAGVEQFF. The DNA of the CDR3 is TGTGCCAGCTCACCGGGACTAGCGGGAGTTGAGCAGTTCTTC.

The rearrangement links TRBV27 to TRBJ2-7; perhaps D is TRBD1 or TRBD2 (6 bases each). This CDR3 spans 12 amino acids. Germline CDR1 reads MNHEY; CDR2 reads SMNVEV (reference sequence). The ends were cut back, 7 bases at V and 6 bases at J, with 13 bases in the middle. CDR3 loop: CASKSGGGEQYF. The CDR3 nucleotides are TGTGCCAGCAAAAGCGGAGGGGGCGAGCAGTACTTC.

CDR3: CASSPSGQETQYF. As DNA, the CDR3 is TGTGCCAGCAGCCCTTCCGGACAAGAGACCCAGTACTTC. This rearrangement joins TRBV13 to TRBJ2-5; D not resolved. CDR3 length: 13 residues. The V end was cut by 5 bases, the J end by 2 bases, with 9 bases between. Germline CDR1 and CDR2: PRHDT and FYEKMQ (reference sequence). The full variable domain, with the rest looked up from reference TRBV13 and TRBJ2-5, is AAGVIQSPRHLIKEKRETATLKCYPIPRHDTVYWYQQGPGQDPQFLISFYEKMQSDKGSIPDRFSAQQFSDYHSELNMSSLELGDSALYFCASSPSGQETQYFGPGTRLLVL.

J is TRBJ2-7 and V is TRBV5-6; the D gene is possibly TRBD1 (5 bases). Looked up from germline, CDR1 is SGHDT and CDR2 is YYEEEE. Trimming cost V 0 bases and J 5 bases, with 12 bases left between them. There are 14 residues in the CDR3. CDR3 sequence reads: CASSLAGKTHEQYF. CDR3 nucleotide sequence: TGTGCCAGCAGCTTGGCAGGGAAGACCCACGAGCAGTACTTC. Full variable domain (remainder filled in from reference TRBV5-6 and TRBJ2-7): DAGVTQSPTHLIKTRGQQVTLRCSPKSGHDTVSWYQQALGQGPQFIFQYYEEEERQRGNFPDRFSGHQFPNYSSELNVNALLLGDSALYLCASSLAGKTHEQYFGPGTRLTVT.

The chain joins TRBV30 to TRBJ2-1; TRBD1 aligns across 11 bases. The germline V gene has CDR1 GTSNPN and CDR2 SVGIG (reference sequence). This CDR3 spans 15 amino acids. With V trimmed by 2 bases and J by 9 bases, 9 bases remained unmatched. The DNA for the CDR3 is TGTGCCTGGAGTTTTTGGACAGGGGGCTCGGGTGAGCAGTTCTTC. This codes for CAWSFWTGGSGEQFF.

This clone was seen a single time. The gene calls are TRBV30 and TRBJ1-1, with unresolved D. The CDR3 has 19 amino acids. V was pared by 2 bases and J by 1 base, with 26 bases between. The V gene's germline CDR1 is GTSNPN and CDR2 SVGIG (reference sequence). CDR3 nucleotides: TGTGCCTGGAGTAAGCTGACGACGGACGCACCGCAGAGGAACACTGAAGCTTTCTTT. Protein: CAWSKLTTDAPQRNTEAFF.

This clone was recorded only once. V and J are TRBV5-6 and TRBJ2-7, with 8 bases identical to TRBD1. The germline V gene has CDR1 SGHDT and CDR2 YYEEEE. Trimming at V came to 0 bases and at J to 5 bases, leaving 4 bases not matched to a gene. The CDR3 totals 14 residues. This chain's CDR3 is CASSLGQGMNEQYF. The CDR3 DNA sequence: TGTGCCAGCAGCTTGGGACAGGGGATGAACGAGCAGTACTTC.

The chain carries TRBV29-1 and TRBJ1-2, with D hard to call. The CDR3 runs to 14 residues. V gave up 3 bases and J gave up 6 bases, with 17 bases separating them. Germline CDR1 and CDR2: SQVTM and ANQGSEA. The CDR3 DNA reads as TGCAGCGTTGAGGCGCCGACCCCCGGGCATGGCTACACCTTC. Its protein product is CSVEAPTPGHGYTF. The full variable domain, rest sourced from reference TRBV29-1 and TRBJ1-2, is SAVISQKPSRDICQRGTSLTIQCQVDSQVTMMFWYRQQPGQSLTLIATANQGSEATYESGFVIDKFPISRPNLTFSTLTVSNMSPEDSSIYLCSVEAPTPGHGYTFGSGTRLTVV.

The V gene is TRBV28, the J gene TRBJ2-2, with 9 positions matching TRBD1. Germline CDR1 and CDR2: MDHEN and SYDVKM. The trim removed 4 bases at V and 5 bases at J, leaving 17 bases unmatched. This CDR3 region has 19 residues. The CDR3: CASSSQNTRTGERTGELFF. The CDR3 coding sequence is TGTGCCAGCAGTTCTCAAAATACTCGGACAGGGGAGAGGACCGGGGAGCTGTTTTTT.

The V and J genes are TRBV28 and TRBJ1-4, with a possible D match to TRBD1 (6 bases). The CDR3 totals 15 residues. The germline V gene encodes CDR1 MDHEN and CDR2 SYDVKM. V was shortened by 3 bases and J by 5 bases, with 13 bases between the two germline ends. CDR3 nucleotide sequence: TGTGCCAGCAGTTTTGCACAGGGCGTGAATGAAAAACTGTTTTTT. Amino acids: CASSFAQGVNEKLFF. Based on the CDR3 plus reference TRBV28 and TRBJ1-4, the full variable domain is DVKVTQSSRYLVKRTGEKVFLECVQDMDHENMFWYRQDPGLGLRLIYFSYDVKMKEKGDIPEGYSVSREKKERFSLILESASTNQTSMYLCASSFAQGVNEKLFFGSGTQLSVL.

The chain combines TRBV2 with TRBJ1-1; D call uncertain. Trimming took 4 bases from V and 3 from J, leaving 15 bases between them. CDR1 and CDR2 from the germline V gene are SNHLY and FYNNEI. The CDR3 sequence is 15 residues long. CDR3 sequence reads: CASSAQASRYTEAFF. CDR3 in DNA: TGTGCCAGCAGTGCTCAGGCCTCGCGGTACACTGAAGCTTTCTTT.

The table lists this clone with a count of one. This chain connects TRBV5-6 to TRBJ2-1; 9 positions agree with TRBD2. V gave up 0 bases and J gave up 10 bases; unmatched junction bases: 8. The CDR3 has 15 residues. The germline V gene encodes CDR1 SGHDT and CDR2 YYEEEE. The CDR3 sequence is CASSLETSGPREQFF. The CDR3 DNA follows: TGTGCCAGCAGCTTGGAGACTAGCGGTCCAAGGGAGCAGTTCTTC.

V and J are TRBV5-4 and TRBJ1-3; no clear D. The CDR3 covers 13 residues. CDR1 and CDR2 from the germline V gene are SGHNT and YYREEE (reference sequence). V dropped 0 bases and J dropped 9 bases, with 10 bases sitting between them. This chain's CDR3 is CASSLDPESTIYF. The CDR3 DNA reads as TGTGCCAGCAGCTTGGACCCGGAGAGCACCATATATTTT.

This chain's CDR3 is CASSEYRGLGPYEQYF. CDR3 nucleotides: TGCGCCAGCAGTGAGTATAGGGGACTGGGCCCCTACGAGCAGTACTTC. The chain carries TRBV10-1 and TRBJ2-5; D may be TRBD2 (6 bases). TRBJ2-7 matches the DNA end more closely, so the J call is doubtful. Germline-derived CDR1 and CDR2 are WNHNN and SYGVQD (reference sequence). The CDR3 extends over 16 amino acids.

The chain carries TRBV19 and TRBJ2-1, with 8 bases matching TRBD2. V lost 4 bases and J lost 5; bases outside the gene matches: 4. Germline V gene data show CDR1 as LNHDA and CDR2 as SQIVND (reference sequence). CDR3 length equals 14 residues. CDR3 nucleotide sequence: TGTGCCAGTAGTACCCGACTAGCGCACAATGAGCAGTTCTTC. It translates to CASSTRLAHNEQFF.

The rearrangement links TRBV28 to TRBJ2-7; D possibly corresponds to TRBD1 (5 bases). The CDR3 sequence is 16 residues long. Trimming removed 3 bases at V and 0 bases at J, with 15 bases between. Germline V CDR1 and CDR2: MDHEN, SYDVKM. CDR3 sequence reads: CASSFSDIPLSYEQYF. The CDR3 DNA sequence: TGTGCCAGCAGTTTTTCGGACATCCCCCTCTCCTACGAGCAGTACTTC.

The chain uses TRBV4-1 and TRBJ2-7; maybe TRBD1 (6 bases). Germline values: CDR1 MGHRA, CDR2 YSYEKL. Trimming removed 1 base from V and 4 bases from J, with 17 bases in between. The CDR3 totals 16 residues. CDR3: CASSQASGVGLYEQYF. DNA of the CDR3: TGCGCCAGCAGCCAAGCCTCAGGGGTAGGTTTATACGAGCAGTACTTC.

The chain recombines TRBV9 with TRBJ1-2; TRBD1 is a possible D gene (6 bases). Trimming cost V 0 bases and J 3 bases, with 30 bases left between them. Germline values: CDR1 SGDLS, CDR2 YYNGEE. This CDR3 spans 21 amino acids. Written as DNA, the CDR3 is TGTGCCAGCAGCGTAGTCAATTCCTGGGAGACAGGAGCGAACGCCGACTATGGCTACACCTTC. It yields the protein CASSVVNSWETGANADYGYTF.

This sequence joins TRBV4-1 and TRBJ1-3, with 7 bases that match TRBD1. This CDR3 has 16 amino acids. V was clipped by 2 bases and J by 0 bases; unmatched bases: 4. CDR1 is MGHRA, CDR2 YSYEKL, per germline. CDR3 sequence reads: CASSQSTGVSGNTIYF. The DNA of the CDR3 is TGCGCCAGCAGCCAATCTACAGGGGTCTCTGGAAACACCATATATTTT.

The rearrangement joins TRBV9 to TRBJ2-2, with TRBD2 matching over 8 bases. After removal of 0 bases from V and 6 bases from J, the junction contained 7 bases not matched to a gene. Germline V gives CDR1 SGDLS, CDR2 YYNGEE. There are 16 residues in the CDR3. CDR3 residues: CASSVGGTSIAGELFF. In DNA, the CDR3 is TGTGCCAGCAGCGTAGGTGGGACTAGTATCGCCGGGGAGCTGTTTTTT. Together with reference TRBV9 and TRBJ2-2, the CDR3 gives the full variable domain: DSGVTQTPKHLITATGQRVTLRCSPRSGDLSVYWYQQSLDQGLQFLIQYYNGEERAKGNILERFSAQQFPDLHSELNLSSLELGDSALYFCASSVGGTSIAGELFFGEGSRLTVL.

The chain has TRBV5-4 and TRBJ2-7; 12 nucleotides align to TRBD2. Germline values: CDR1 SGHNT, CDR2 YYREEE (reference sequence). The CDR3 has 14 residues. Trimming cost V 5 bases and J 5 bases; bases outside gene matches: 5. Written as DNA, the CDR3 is TGTGCCAGCAGTCCGACTAGCGGGAGAGACGAGCAGTACTTC. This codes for CASSPTSGRDEQYF. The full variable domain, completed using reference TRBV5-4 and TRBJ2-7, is ETGVTQSPTHLIKTRGQQVTLRCSSQSGHNTVSWYQQALGQGPQFIFQYYREEENGRGNFPPRFSGLQFPNYSSELNVNALELDDSALYLCASSPTSGRDEQYFGPGTRLTVT.

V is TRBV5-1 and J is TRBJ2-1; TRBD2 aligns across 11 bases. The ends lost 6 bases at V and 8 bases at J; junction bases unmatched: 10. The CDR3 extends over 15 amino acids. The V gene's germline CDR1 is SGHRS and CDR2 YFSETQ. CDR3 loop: CASKKTSGIFYEQFF. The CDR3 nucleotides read TGCGCCAGCAAAAAGACTAGCGGGATTTTCTATGAGCAGTTCTTC. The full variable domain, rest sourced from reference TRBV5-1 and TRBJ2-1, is KAGVTQTPRYLIKTRGQQVTLSCSPISGHRSVSWYQQTPGQGLQFLFEYFSETQRNKGNFPGRFSGRQFSNSRSEMNVSTLELGDSALYLCASKKTSGIFYEQFFGPGTRLTVL.

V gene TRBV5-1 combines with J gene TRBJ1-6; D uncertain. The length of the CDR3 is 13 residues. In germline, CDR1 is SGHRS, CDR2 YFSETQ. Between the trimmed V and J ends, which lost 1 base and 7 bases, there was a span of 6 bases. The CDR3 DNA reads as TGCGCCAGCAGCTTGTCAGCGAATTCACCCCTCCACTTT. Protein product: CASSLSANSPLHF.